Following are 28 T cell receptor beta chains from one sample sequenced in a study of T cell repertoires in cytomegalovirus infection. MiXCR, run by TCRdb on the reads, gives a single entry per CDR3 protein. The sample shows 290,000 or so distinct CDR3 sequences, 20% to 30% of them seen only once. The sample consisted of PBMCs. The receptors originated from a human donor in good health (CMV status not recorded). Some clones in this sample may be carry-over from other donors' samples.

The CDR3 nucleotides are TGTGCCAGCAGCCAACTGGGACTAGTGCCCGGACGGGAGCAGTTCTTC. Its protein is CASSQLGLVPGREQFF. The gene calls are TRBV14 and TRBJ2-1; 8 nucleotides align to TRBD2. V gave up 2 bases and J gave up 10 bases; unmatched junction bases: 13. CDR3 length: 16 residues. Germline V lookup: CDR1 SGHDN, CDR2 FVKESK.

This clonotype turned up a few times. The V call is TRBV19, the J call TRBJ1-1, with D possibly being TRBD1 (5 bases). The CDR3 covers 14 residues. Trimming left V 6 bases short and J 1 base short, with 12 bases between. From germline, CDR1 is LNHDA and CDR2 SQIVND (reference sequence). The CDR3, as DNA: TGTGCCAGTAGACCGGGACTCCAGAACACTGAAGCTTTCTTT. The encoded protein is CASRPGLQNTEAFF.

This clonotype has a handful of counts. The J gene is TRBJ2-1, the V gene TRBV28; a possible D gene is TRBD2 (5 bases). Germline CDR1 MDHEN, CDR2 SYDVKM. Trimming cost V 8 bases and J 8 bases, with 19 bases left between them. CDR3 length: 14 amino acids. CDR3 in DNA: TGTGCCAGCTCGAGCTGGGCTAGCTCCCATGAGCAGTTCTTC. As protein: CASSSWASSHEQFF.

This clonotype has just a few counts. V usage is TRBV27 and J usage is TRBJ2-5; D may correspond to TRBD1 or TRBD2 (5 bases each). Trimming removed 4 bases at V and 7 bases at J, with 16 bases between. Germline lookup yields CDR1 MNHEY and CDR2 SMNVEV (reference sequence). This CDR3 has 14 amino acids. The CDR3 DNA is TGTGCCAGCAGTTCCATCGGGACCCGGGGGACCCAGTACTTC. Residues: CASSSIGTRGTQYF.

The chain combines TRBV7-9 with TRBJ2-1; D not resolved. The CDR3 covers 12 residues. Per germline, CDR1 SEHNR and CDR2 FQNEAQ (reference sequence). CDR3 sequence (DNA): TGTGCAACCAGCAGTATCTACAATGAGCAGTTCTTC. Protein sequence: CATSSIYNEQFF.

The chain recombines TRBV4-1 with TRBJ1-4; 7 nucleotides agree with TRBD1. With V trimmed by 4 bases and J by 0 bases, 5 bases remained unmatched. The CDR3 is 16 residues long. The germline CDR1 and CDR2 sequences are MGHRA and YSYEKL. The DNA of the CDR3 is TGCGCCAGCAGCCGAGACAGGGACTCAACTAATGAAAAACTGTTTTTT. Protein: CASSRDRDSTNEKLFF.

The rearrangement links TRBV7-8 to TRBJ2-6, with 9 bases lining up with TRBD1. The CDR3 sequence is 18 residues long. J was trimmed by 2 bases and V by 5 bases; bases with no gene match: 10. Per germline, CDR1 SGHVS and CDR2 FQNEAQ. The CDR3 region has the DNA TGTGCCAGCAGCGCTGGGACAGGGTGGTTAGCTGGGGCCAACGTCCTGACTTTC. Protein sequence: CASSAGTGWLAGANVLTF.

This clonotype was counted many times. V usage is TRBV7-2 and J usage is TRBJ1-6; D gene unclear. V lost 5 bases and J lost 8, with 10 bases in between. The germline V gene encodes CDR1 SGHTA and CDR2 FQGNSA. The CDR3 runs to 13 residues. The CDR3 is CASSPRPYSPLHF. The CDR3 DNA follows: TGTGCCAGCAGCCCGAGGCCCTATTCACCCCTCCACTTT.

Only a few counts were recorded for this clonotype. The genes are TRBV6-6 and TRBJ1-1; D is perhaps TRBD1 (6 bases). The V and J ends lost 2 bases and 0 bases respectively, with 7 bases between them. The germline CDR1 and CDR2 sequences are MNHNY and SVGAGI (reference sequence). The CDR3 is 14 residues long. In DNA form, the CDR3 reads TGTGCCAGCAGTTACAACAGGGTGAACACTGAAGCTTTCTTT. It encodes CASSYNRVNTEAFF.

The CDR3 DNA is TGTGCCAGTAGTCCCTCATTGACAGGGTACAATGAGCAGTTCTTC. Protein: CASSPSLTGYNEQFF. V usage is TRBV19 and J usage is TRBJ2-1; 7 bases align to TRBD1. This CDR3 contains 15 residues. J lost 4 bases, V lost 5 bases, and 8 bases had no gene match. Germline V lookup: CDR1 LNHDA, CDR2 SQIVND (reference sequence).

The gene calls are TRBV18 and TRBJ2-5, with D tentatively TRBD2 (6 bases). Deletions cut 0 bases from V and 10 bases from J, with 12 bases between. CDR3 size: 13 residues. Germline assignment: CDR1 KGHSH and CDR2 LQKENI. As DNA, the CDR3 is TGTGCCAGCTCACCACCTTCTGTGGAGGGCCAGTACTTC. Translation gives CASSPPSVEGQYF.

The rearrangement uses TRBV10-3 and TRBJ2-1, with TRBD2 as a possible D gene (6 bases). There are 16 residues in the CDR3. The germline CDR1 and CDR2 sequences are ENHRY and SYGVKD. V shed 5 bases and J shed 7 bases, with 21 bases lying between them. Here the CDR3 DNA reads TGTGCCATCAGTATGGGGGGTCCGAGGAGTCCTAATGAGCAGTTCTTC. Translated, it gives CAISMGGPRSPNEQFF.

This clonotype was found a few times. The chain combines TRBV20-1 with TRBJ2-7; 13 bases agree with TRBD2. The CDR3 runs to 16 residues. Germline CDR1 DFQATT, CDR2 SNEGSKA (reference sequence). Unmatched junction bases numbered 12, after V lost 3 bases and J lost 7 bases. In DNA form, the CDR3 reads TGCAGTGCTAGTGACCCAACTAGCGGGAGGGCCGGGGAGCAGTACTTC. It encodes CSASDPTSGRAGEQYF.

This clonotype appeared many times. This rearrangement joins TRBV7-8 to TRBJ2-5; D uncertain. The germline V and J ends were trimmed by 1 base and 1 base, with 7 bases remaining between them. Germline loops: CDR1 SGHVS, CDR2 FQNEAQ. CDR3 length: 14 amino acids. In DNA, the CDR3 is TGTGCCAGCAGCTTAGTTACACTCCAAGAGACCCAGTACTTC. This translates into CASSLVTLQETQYF.

CDR3 bases: TGTGCCAGCAGGGCCCGGGACCCACCCTCTGGGGCCAACGTCCTGACTTTC. It is translated as CASRARDPPSGANVLTF. The rearrangement joins TRBV28 to TRBJ2-6, with D possibly being TRBD1 or TRBD2 (5 bases each). Trimming shortened V by 6 bases and J by 0 bases, and 15 bases separated the two germline ends. This CDR3 comprises 17 residues. Per germline, CDR1 MDHEN and CDR2 SYDVKM.

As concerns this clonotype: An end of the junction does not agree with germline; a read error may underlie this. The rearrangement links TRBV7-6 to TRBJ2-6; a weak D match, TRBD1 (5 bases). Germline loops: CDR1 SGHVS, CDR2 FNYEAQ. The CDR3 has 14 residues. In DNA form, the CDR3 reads TGTGCCAGCAGCTTAGTGGCTGGGGCCAACGACCTGACTTTC. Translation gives CASSLVAGANDLTF.

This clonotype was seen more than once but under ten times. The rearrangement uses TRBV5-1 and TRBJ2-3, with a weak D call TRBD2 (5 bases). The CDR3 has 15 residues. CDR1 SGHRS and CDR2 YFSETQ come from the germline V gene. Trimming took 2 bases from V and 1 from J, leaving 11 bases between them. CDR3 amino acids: CASSLERSRTDTQYF. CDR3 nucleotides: TGCGCCAGCAGCTTAGAGCGGAGCCGCACAGATACGCAGTATTTT.

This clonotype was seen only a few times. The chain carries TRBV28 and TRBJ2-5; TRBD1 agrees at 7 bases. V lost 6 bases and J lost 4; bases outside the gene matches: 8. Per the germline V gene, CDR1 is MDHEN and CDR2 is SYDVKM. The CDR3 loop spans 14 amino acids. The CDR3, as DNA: TGTGCCAGCAGGGTTCCGGGACAGATAGAGACCCAGTACTTC. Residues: CASRVPGQIETQYF. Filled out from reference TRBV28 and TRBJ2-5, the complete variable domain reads DVKVTQSSRYLVKRTGEKVFLECVQDMDHENMFWYRQDPGLGLRLIYFSYDVKMKEKGDIPEGYSVSREKKERFSLILESASTNQTSMYLCASRVPGQIETQYFGPGTRLLVL.

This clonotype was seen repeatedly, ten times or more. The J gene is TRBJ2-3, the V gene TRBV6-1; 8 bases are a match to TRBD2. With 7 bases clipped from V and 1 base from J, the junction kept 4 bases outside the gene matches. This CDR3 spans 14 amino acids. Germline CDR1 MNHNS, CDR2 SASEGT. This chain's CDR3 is CASMRGVGTDTQYF. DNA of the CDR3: TGTGCCAGCATGCGGGGGGTGGGCACAGATACGCAGTATTTT.

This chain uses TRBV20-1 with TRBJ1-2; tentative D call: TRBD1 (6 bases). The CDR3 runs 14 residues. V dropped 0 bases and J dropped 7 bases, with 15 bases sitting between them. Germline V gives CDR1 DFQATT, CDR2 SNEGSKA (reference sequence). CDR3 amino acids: CSARDPWTVGGYTF. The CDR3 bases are TGCAGTGCTAGAGATCCGTGGACAGTGGGTGGCTACACCTTC.

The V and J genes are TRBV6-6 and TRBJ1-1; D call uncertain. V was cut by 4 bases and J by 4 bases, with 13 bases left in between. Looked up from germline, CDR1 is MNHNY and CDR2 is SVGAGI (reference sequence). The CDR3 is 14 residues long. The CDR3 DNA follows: TGTGCCAGCAGTTTCTCACCTGGCACCACTGAAGCTTTCTTT. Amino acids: CASSFSPGTTEAFF.

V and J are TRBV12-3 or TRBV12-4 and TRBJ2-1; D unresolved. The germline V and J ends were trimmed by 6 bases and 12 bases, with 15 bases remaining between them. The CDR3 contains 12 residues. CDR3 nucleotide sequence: TGTGCCAGCAGCGTCCGTAAGGGTATGCAGTTCTTC. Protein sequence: CASSVRKGMQFF.

The CDR3 spells CASNRLAGSYEQYF. Written as DNA, the CDR3 is TGTGCCAGCAATCGGCTAGCGGGATCCTACGAGCAGTACTTC. The rearrangement uses TRBV7-2 and TRBJ2-7; 9 bases map to TRBD2. CDR3 length equals 14 residues. Trimming cost V 7 bases and J 1 base; bases outside gene matches: 5. Germline-derived CDR1 and CDR2 are SGHTA and FQGNSA. Using reference TRBV7-2 and TRBJ2-7 for the parts outside the CDR3, the full variable domain is GAGVSQSPSNKVTEKGKDVELRCDPISGHTALYWYRQSLGQGLEFLIYFQGNSAPDKSGLPSDRFSAERTGGSVSTLTIQRTQQEDSAVYLCASNRLAGSYEQYFGPGTRLTVT.

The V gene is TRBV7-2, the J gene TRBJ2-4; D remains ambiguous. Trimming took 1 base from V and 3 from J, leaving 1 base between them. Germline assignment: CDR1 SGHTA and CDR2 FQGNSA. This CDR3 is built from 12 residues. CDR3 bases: TGTGCCAGCAGCTTAGTCAAAAACATTCAGTACTTC. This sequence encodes CASSLVKNIQYF.

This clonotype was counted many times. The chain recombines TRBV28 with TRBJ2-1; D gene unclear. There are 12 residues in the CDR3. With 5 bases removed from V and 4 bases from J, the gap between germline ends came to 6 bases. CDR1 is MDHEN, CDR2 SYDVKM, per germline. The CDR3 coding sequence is TGTGCCAGCAGTCTCCTATACAATGAGCAGTTCTTC. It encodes CASSLLYNEQFF.

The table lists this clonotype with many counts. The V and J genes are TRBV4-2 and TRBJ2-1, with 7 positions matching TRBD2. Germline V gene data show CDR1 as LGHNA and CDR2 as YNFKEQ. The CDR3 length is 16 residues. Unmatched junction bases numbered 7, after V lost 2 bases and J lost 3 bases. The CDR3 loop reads CASSQPGRGDYNEQFF. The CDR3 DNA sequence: TGTGCCAGCAGCCAACCAGGCCGGGGGGACTACAATGAGCAGTTCTTC.

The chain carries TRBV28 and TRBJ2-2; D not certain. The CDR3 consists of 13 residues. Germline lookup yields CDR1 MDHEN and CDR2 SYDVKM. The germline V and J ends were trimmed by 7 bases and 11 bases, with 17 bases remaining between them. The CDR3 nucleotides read TGTGCCAGCACCCGGGTCCGCCTGACTGAGCTGTTTTTT. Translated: CASTRVRLTELFF.

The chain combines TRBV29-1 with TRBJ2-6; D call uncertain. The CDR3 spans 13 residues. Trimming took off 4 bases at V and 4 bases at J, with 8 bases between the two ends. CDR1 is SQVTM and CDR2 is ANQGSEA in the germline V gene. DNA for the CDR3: TGCAGCGTTGGAGGAGCGGGGGCCAACGTCCTGACTTTC. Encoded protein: CSVGGAGANVLTF.